One T cell receptor beta chain is described in this entry. The record originates from a study of blood T cell repertoires in COVID-19. This CDR3 contains 19 residues. The V and J ends lost 2 bases and 0 bases, in that order; junction bases with no gene match: 17. Germline V gives CDR1 SGHRS, CDR2 YFSETQ. TCRdb's table, derived via immunoSEQ multiplex PCR, lists solely in-frame clones and lacks some. The sample yields 320,000 or so clones, around 84% seen once. The specimen sequenced was PBMCs or T cells enriched from blood (not recorded which). The chain couples TRBV5-1 to TRBJ2-7, with 7 bases matching TRBD2. The sequence was obtained from a woman aged 25 to 39 who had been exposed to COVID-19. DNA of the CDR3: TGCGCCAGCAGCTTAAGCCACGCCCGGGAGGCAAAAGGCTCCTACGAGCAGTACTTC. Its protein product is CASSLSHAREAKGSYEQYF.